A selection of T cell receptor beta chains follows, all from one sample in a study of blood T cell repertoires in COVID-19. Clones were sequenced by immunoSEQ multiplex PCR, and TCRdb holds only the in-frame ones, with some missing. The sample holds about 210,000 clones, 65% to 90% seen once. The specimen was PBMCs or T cells enriched from blood (not recorded which). These receptor sequences come from a woman aged 50 to 65 with acute COVID-19. Both conserved end residues are part of each CDR3. A D gene is named only where the DNA matches it firmly.

>TRBV3-1/TRBV3-2|TRBJ2-7|-
CASSPDCEQYF
TGTGCCAGCAGCCCCGACTGCGAGCAGTACTTC
>TRBV27|TRBJ1-3|TRBD1
CASRSQGSGNTIYF
TGTGCCAGCAGATCACAGGGGAGTGGAAACACCATATATTTT
>TRBV6-2/TRBV6-3|TRBJ1-1|TRBD1
CASSWMTGGTEAFF
TGTGCCAGCAGTTGGATGACAGGGGGGACTGAAGCTTTCTTT
>TRBV18|TRBJ2-3|TRBD1
CASSPLGQGSDTQYF
TGTGCCAGCTCACCACTAGGACAGGGCTCAGATACGCAGTATTTT
>TRBV19|TRBJ2-1|-
CASSIQGLFTYNEQFF
TGTGCCAGTAGTATCCAGGGGCTTTTTACCTACAATGAGCAGTTCTTC
>TRBV7-9|TRBJ1-2|TRBD1
CASSLTGGLANYGYTF
TGTGCCAGCAGCTTAACAGGGGGCTTAGCTAACTATGGCTACACCTTC
>TRBV28|TRBJ2-1|TRBD2
CATKPRRGGRNEQFF
TGTGCCACGAAACCCCGGCGGGGGGGCCGAAATGAGCAGTTCTTC
>TRBV10-2|TRBJ1-5|-
CASSDPGSGVGKPQHF
TGCGCCAGCAGTGATCCTGGGTCCGGGGTTGGTAAGCCCCAGCATTTT
>TRBV23-1|TRBJ1-6|TRBD1
CASSLHGTGDNSPLHF
TGCGCCAGCAGTCTGCACGGGACAGGGGATAATTCACCCCTCCACTTT
>TRBV18|TRBJ2-1|TRBD2
CASSPVAGGDEQFF
TGTGCCAGCTCACCCGTAGCGGGGGGGGATGAGCAGTTCTTC
>TRBV6-5|TRBJ2-2|-
CASSYSQGGTGELFF
TGTGCCAGCAGTTACTCCCAGGGGGGTACCGGGGAGCTGTTTTTT
>TRBV2|TRBJ2-3|TRBD2
CATGTSGGTDTQYF
TGTGCCACCGGGACTAGCGGGGGCACAGATACGCAGTATTTT
>TRBV28|TRBJ2-3|-
CASSLNRAGHRDTQYF
TGTGCCAGCAGTTTGAATCGAGCAGGCCATCGAGATACGCAGTATTTT
>TRBV30|TRBJ2-1|-
CAWSTGSDNEQFF
TGTGCCTGGAGTACTGGCAGCGACAATGAGCAGTTCTTC
>TRBV27|TRBJ2-7|-
CASSPLAESGSQYEQYF
TGTGCCAGCAGTCCCCTCGCGGAATCCGGGAGCCAGTACGAGCAGTACTTC
>TRBV7-3|TRBJ2-5|-
CASSPGTAQETQYF
TGTGCCAGCAGCCCTGGAACAGCCCAAGAGACCCAGTACTTC
>TRBV27|TRBJ1-5|TRBD1
CASSSTGDPFSNQPQHF
TGTGCCAGCAGTAGTACAGGGGACCCATTTAGCAATCAGCCCCAGCATTTT
>TRBV18|TRBJ2-4|-
CASSPQGWDIQYF
TGTGCCAGCTCACCGCAGGGGTGGGACATTCAGTACTTC
>TRBV27|TRBJ2-5|-
CASSFVGGRQETQYF
TGTGCCAGCAGTTTTGTGGGAGGAAGGCAAGAGACCCAGTACTTC
>TRBV5-1|TRBJ2-7|-
CASSLARQGSSYEQYF
TGCGCCAGCAGCTTAGCTAGGCAGGGGTCATCCTACGAGCAGTACTTC
>TRBV2|TRBJ1-2|TRBD1
CASRGTGGPLDGYTF
TGTGCCAGCAGGGGAACAGGGGGCCCGTTGGATGGCTACACCTTC